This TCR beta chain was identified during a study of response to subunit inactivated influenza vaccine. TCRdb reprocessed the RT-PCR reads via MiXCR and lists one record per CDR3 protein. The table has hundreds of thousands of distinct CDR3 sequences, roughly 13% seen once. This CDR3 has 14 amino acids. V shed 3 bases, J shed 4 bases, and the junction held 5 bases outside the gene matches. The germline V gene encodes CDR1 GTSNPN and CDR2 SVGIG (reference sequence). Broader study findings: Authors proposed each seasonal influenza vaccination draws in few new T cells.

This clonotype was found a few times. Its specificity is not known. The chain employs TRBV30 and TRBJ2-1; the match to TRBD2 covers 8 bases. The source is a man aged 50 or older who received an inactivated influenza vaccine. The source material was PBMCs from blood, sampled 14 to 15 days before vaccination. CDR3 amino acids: CAWSFSGAYNEQFF. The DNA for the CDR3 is TGTGCCTGGAGCTTTAGCGGGGCTTACAATGAGCAGTTCTTC.